Listed below are T cell receptor beta chains from one sample, sequenced in a study of identical twins. TCRdb processed the 5' RACE reads anew with MiXCR; each CDR3 protein has one entry. Of hundreds of thousands of distinct CDR3 sequences listed, about 22% are singletons. This same sample was also part of a study on yellow fever vaccine responses in identical twins.

Specimen: CD4+ T cells sorted from blood. The source is a woman younger than 35 in good health. The CDR3 runs from the conserved cysteine through the conserved F or W. The D gene is left open where the match is weak. A row's size may be missing; if present it is once, few, many or a size class.

j_call clone_size v_call d_call cdr3_nt cdr3_aa
TRBJ2-1 NA TRBV15 TRBD1 TGTGCCACCAGCAGACCCGGGACAGGGTACAATGAGCAGTTCTTC CATSRPGTGYNEQFF
TRBJ2-1 few TRBV3-1 TRBD1 TGTGCCAGCAGCCTAGTTAGACAGGGAAAGGGGAATGAGCAGTTCTTC CASSLVRQGKGNEQFF
TRBJ2-7 few TRBV3-1 TRBD2 TGTGCCAGCAGCCACGGGACTAGCGGGAGGAACGAGCAGTACTTC CASSHGTSGRNEQYF
TRBJ2-1 NA TRBV6-1 NA TGTGCCAGCCCCGGATACAATGAGCAGTTCTTC CASPGYNEQFF
TRBJ2-1 NA TRBV12-3/TRBV12-4 NA TGTGCCAGCAGTTTAGCGTATGGTGGAGGGGTCAATGAGCAGTTATTC CASSLAYGGGVNEQLF
TRBJ1-1 NA TRBV20-1 NA TGCAGTGCTAGAGATGGCCAGGCGAACACTGAAGCTTTCTTT CSARDGQANTEAFF
TRBJ1-2 NA TRBV18 TRBD1 TGTGCCAGCTCACCAACAGACAGGGTCTATGGCTACACCTTC CASSPTDRVYGYTF
TRBJ2-4 NA TRBV4-1 NA TGCGCCAGCAGCTCTCCCTCCCGGGATTCAGTCCGGATTCAGTACTTC CASSSPSRDSVRIQYF
TRBJ2-2 NA TRBV7-9 NA TGTGCCAGCAGCCAATGGCGGTCTGGGGAGCTGTTTTTT CASSQWRSGELFF
TRBJ2-1 NA TRBV20-1 NA TGCAGTGCCCAAGGACAGAACAATGAGCAGTTCTTC CSAQGQNNEQFF
TRBJ2-3 few TRBV7-2 NA TGTGCCAGCAGCTTATCGGATGGGTGGAATACGCAGTATTTT CASSLSDGWNTQYF
TRBJ2-2 few TRBV27 TRBD2 TGTGCCAGCAGTTGGACTAGCGGGGGGAGCACTCCCGGGGAGCTGTTTTTT CASSWTSGGSTPGELFF
TRBJ2-1 once TRBV5-4 TRBD2 TGTGCCAGCAGCCCGGCCCCGGGGGCTAGCGGGGGGAATGAGCAGTTCTTC CASSPAPGASGGNEQFF
TRBJ2-3 NA TRBV7-9 NA TGTGCCAGCAGCTTACGAGGAGGAAATACGCAGTATTTT CASSLRGGNTQYF
TRBJ2-5 once TRBV12-3/TRBV12-4 NA TGTGCCAGCAGGAGGACCGGGTGGGAGACCCAGTACTTC CASRRTGWETQYF
TRBJ2-3 NA TRBV2 NA TGTGCCAGCAGTGAATGGGACGGCCTCACAGATACGCAGTATTTT CASSEWDGLTDTQYF
TRBJ2-2 NA TRBV2 TRBD2 TGTGCCAGCAGTGAAAGGCCGTCACTAGCGGTCAACACCGGGGAGCTGTTTTTT CASSERPSLAVNTGELFF
TRBJ1-3 few TRBV15 NA TGTGCCACCAGCAGAGTGGGCCTCTCTGGAAACACCATATATTTT CATSRVGLSGNTIYF
TRBJ2-1 few TRBV5-1 NA TGCGCCAGCAGCTTGTTTCCAGCCACCAATGAGCAGTTCTTC CASSLFPATNEQFF
TRBJ1-1 NA TRBV6-5 NA TGTGCCAGCAGTTACTCCCGATTTCCACTTTCTTTGAACACTGAAGCTTTCTTT CASSYSRFPLSLNTEAFF
TRBJ2-1 few TRBV7-8 TRBD1 TGTGCCAGCAGCGGCGGACAGGACCCCTACAATGAGCAGTTCTTC CASSGGQDPYNEQFF
TRBJ1-5 NA TRBV2 NA TGTGCCAGCAGGAAACAGGGACTTCAGCCCCAGCATTTT CASRKQGLQPQHF
TRBJ2-7 NA TRBV4-2 TRBD2 TGTGCCAGCAGCCAAGAGCGTGCTAGCGGCTACTACGAGCAGTACTTC CASSQERASGYYEQYF
TRBJ2-1 NA TRBV5-1 TRBD2 TGCGCCAGCAGCTTGTCGCCTAGCGGGAGGGCTTCTAATGAGCAGTTCTTC CASSLSPSGRASNEQFF
TRBJ2-5 once TRBV24-1 NA TGTGCCACCAGTGATGCCCGGGTGGGGGAGACCCAGTACTTC CATSDARVGETQYF
TRBJ2-5 few TRBV28 TRBD2 TGTGCCAGCAGTTTGGGGCTAGCGGGAGTCGGAGAGACCCAGTACTTC CASSLGLAGVGETQYF
TRBJ2-4 NA TRBV10-3 TRBD2 TGTGCCATCAGGCCGACTAGCGGGGAGTTTAAAAACATTCAGTACTTC CAIRPTSGEFKNIQYF
TRBJ2-2 NA TRBV6-1 TRBD1 TGTGCCAGCAGTCCCGGGACAGGATCGAACACCGGGGAGCTGTTTTTT CASSPGTGSNTGELFF
TRBJ1-3 NA TRBV6-1 NA TGTGCCAGCAGGGAATACTCCCCCTCTGGAGACACCATATATTTT CASREYSPSGDTIYF
TRBJ1-2 few TRBV2 NA TGTGCCAGCACCCTGGACAGAGCGGGGCTATGGGGCTACACCTTC CASTLDRAGLWGYTF
TRBJ2-1 NA TRBV5-1 TRBD2 TGCGCCAGCAGCTTTGGGGGACTAGCGGCCTCCTACAATGAGCAGTTCTTC CASSFGGLAASYNEQFF
TRBJ2-1 few TRBV5-1 NA TGCGCCAGCAGCGTAAGGACACAAATTTACAATGAGCAGTTCTTC CASSVRTQIYNEQFF
TRBJ2-5 NA TRBV28 NA TGTGCCAGCGAATTCCGGGGCTCCGGCGGCCAGTACTTC CASEFRGSGGQYF
TRBJ2-5 NA TRBV7-8 TRBD2 TGTGCCAGCAGCTCGGGACTACGAGAGACCCAGTACTTC CASSSGLRETQYF
TRBJ2-1 NA TRBV28 TRBD2 TGTGCCAGCAGTTCTCCCCCGGGACTAGCGGGAGGGATTGAAAATGAGCAGTTCTTC CASSSPPGLAGGIENEQFF
TRBJ2-5 NA TRBV4-2 NA TGTGCCAGCAGCCAAGACTACTTCGGACGGCCACCTCGAGAGACCCAGTACTTC CASSQDYFGRPPRETQYF
TRBJ2-7 NA TRBV12-3/TRBV12-4 NA TGTGCCAGCAGTTCCTCCGGGACCTACGAGCAGTACTTC CASSSSGTYEQYF
TRBJ2-1 once TRBV5-1 NA TGCGCCAGCAGCTTAGGACAGCTTCAGTTCTTC CASSLGQLQFF
TRBJ2-7 few TRBV7-8 TRBD2 TGTGCCAGCAGACCTACTAGCGGCCAATCTAGCGAGCAGTACTTC CASRPTSGQSSEQYF
TRBJ2-7 few TRBV20-1 TRBD2 TGCAGTGCTAGAAGTAGCGGGAGCCACGAGCAGTACTTC CSARSSGSHEQYF